The 8 T cell receptor beta chains listed next were all sequenced from one sample in a study of identical twins (dated by TCRdb to about 2016). Library method: 5' RACE. Instrument on record: Illumina HiSeq 2000. Using fastp trimming at Q25 and MiXCR clonotype assembly, TCRdb reanalyzed the public sequencing data and kept in-frame beta chains. Rows are combined by CDR3 protein, so each entry shows the most common genes and DNA. The sample data list around 510,000 distinct CDR3 sequences, and over 11% of these were observed just once. The ten most abundant clones make up approximately 1% of the sample. In addition, the sample was reused for a study of yellow fever vaccine responses in identical twins.

Sequenced input: CD4+ T cells sorted from blood. The receptors shown here come from a woman aged 18 to 35 in good health.

In this sample, this clonotype turned up many times. The chain joins TRBV5-6 to TRBJ2-1; D gene unclear. The CDR3 is made up of 13 amino acids. The V end was cut by 0 bases, the J end by 9 bases, with 10 bases between. The germline gives CDR1 SGHDT, CDR2 YYEEEE. CDR3 region: CASSLAGLGEQFF. DNA for the CDR3: TGTGCCAGCAGCTTGGCTGGTCTCGGTGAGCAGTTCTTC.

The CDR3 sequence: CASSLGTTGSGEQYF. The CDR3 coding sequence is TGTGCCAGCAGCTTAGGGACCACAGGGTCGGGAGAGCAGTACTTC. The chain joins TRBV7-6 to TRBJ2-7; D is perhaps TRBD1 (6 bases). The germline V and J ends were trimmed by 1 base and 7 bases, with 17 bases remaining between them. Germline CDR1 SGHVS, CDR2 FNYEAQ. CDR3 length: 15 amino acids.

The chain recombines TRBV6-5 with TRBJ2-1; tentative D call: TRBD2 (6 bases). Germline CDR1 reads MNHEY; CDR2 reads SVGAGI. The CDR3 consists of 15 residues. V was shortened by 6 bases and J by 0 bases, with 12 bases between the two germline ends. CDR3 coding DNA: TGTGCCAGCAGGTACGATAGCGGCTCCTACAATGAGCAGTTCTTC. Its protein product is CASRYDSGSYNEQFF.

The rearrangement uses TRBV4-3 and TRBJ1-6, with 9 bases lining up with TRBD1. Germline-derived CDR1 and CDR2 are LGHNA and YSLEER. The ends lost 2 bases at V and 6 bases at J; junction bases unmatched: 2. This CDR3 spans 15 amino acids. CDR3 coding DNA: TGCGCCAGCAGCCAAACAGGGGGCTCTAATTCACCCCTCCACTTT. Translation: CASSQTGGSNSPLHF.

V is TRBV28 and J is TRBJ1-1; D remains ambiguous. V was trimmed by 5 bases and J by 5 bases, leaving 12 bases between them. Germline V CDR1 and CDR2: MDHEN, SYDVKM. This CDR3 spans 13 amino acids. The CDR3 loop reads CASSPPHSTEAFF. CDR3 DNA: TGTGCCAGCAGTCCCCCCCACAGTACTGAAGCTTTCTTT.

This clonotype came up a few times. This chain uses TRBV15 with TRBJ2-1, with TRBD2 matching 7 bases. The germline V gene has CDR1 LNHNV and CDR2 YYDKDF (reference sequence). The CDR3 is 15 amino acids. Germline trimming cut 1 base from V and 7 bases from J; bases unmatched to any gene: 7. CDR3 residues: CATSRAGGLTNEQFF. Written as DNA, the CDR3 is TGTGCCACCAGCAGAGCGGGAGGACTTACAAATGAGCAGTTCTTC. Full variable domain (rest looked up from reference TRBV15 and TRBJ2-1): DAMVIQNPRYQVTQFGKPVTLSCSQTLNHNVMYWYQQKSSQAPKLLFHYYDKDFNNEADTPDNFQSRRPNTSFCFLDIRSPGLGDTAMYLCATSRAGGLTNEQFFGPGTRLTVL.

The chain uses TRBV7-3 and TRBJ2-3; the D call may be TRBD1 or TRBD2 (7 bases each). The CDR3 is made up of 20 amino acids. Per the germline V gene, CDR1 is SGHTA and CDR2 is FQGTGA. Trimming stripped 1 base from V and 6 bases from J, with 29 bases between. CDR3 DNA: TGTGCCAGCAGCTTAAATCCAGGGGGGGCCGGGCCCTACCCCCCCGATACGCAGTATTTT. It codes for CASSLNPGGAGPYPPDTQYF.

This clonotype has a handful of counts. This chain connects TRBV7-2 to TRBJ2-5, with a tentative D call TRBD1 (7 bases). The V end was cut by 1 base, the J end by 4 bases, with 19 bases between. The germline V gene has CDR1 SGHTA and CDR2 FQGNSA. The CDR3 sequence is 17 residues long. The CDR3 protein is CASSLVRRDRDPETQYF. In nucleotides, the CDR3 is TGTGCCAGCAGCTTAGTTAGGCGGGACAGAGACCCAGAGACCCAGTACTTC.